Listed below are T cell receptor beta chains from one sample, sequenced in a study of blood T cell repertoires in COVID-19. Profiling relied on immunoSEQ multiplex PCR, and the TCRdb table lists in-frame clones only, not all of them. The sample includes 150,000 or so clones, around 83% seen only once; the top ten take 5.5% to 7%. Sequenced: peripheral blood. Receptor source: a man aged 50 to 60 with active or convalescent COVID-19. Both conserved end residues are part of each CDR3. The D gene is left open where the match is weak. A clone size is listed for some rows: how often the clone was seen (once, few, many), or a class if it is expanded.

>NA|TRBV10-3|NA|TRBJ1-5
CAISPRGPNSNQPQHF
TGTGCCATCAGCCCGCGGGGCCCGAATAGCAATCAGCCCCAGCATTTT
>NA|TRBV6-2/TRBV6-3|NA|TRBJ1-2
CASSYDRNYGYTF
TGTGCCAGCAGTTACGACAGGAACTATGGCTACACCTTC
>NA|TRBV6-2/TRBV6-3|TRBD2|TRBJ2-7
CASSPSSGGSYEQYF
TGTGCCAGCAGCCCCTCTAGCGGGGGCTCCTACGAGCAGTACTTC
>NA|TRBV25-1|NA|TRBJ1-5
CASSTSGNQPQHF
TGTGCCAGCAGTACCTCAGGGAATCAGCCCCAGCATTTT
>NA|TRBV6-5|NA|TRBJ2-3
CATLSSADTQYF
TGTGCCACCCTATCTAGCGCAGATACGCAGTATTTT
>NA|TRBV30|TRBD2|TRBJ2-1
CAWRRLGLGNEQFF
TGTGCCTGGAGACGTTTGGGACTAGGCAATGAGCAGTTCTTC
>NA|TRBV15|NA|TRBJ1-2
CATSRAQLYGYTF
TGTGCCACCAGCAGAGCGCAGTTATATGGCTACACCTTC
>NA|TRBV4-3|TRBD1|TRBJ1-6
CASSQAVPGQWNSPLHF
TGCGCCAGCAGCCAAGCGGTCCCGGGACAGTGGAATTCACCCCTCCACTTT
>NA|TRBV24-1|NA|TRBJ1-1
CATSDPGGTEAFF
TGTGCCACCAGTGACCCGGGGGGGACTGAAGCTTTCTTT
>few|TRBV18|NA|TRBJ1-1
CASSPQTSHTEAFF
TGTGCCAGCTCACCTCAGACTTCGCACACTGAAGCTTTCTTT
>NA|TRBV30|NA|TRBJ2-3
CGLVPTSTDTQYF
TGTGGCTTGGTGCCGACTAGCACAGATACGCAGTATTTT
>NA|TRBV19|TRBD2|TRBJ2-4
CASSPSGTRGRAKNIQYF
TGTGCCAGTAGTCCGAGTGGGACTAGAGGGAGGGCCAAAAACATTCAGTACTTC
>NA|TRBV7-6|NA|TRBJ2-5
CASSNGGETQYF
TGTGCCAGCAGCAATGGGGGGGAGACCCAGTACTTC
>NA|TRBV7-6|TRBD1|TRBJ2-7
CASSRSSESGTASYEQYF
TGTGCCAGCAGCCGCTCGTCCGAATCCGGGACAGCTTCCTACGAGCAGTACTTC
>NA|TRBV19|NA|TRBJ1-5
CASSNQQGLGNQPQHF
TGTGCCAGTAGTAACCAACAGGGTTTGGGGAATCAGCCCCAGCATTTT
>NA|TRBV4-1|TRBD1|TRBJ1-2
CASSQGSLRDSNYGYTF
TGCGCCAGCAGCCAAGGATCCCTCCGGGACAGCAACTATGGCTACACCTTC
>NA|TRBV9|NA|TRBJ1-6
CASSVDGRGSPLHF
TGTGCCAGCAGCGTAGACGGGAGGGGTTCACCCCTCCACTTT
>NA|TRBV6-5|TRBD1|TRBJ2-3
CASNTGGVPDTQYF
TGTGCCAGCAATACAGGGGGTGTGCCAGATACGCAGTATTTT
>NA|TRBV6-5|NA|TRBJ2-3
CASRQESTDTQYF
TGTGCCAGCAGACAGGAGAGCACAGATACGCAGTATTTT
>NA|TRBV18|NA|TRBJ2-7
CASSQDSYEQYF
TGTGCCAGCTCACAGGACAGCTACGAGCAGTACTTC
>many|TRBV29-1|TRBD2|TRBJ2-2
CSADAPSGRSTGELFF
TGCAGCGCCGATGCACCTAGCGGGAGAAGCACCGGGGAGCTGTTTTTT
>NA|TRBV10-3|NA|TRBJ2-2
CASEPTGVNTGELFF
TGTGCCTCTGAGCCCACGGGGGTCAACACCGGGGAGCTGTTTTTT
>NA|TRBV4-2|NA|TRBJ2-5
CASSQSPGGQETQYF
TGTGCCAGCAGCCAGAGTCCCGGAGGACAAGAGACCCAGTACTTC
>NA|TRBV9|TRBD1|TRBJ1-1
CASSIGTGRAFF
TGTGCCAGCAGCATCGGGACAGGGCGAGCTTTCTTT
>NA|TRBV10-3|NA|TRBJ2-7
CAIRMGAIHEQYF
TGTGCCATCAGAATGGGGGCGATCCACGAGCAGTACTTC
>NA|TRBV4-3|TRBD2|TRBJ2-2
CASSQGSGGNTGELFF
TGCGCCAGCAGCCAAGGAAGCGGGGGGAACACCGGGGAGCTGTTTTTT
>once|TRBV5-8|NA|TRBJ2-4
CASSLSLQGIQYF
TGTGCCAGCAGCTTGTCGCTCCAGGGCATTCAGTACTTC
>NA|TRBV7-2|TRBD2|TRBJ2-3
CASSPRLAGALTDTQYF
TGTGCCAGCAGCCCCCGACTAGCGGGGGCCCTCACAGATACGCAGTATTTT
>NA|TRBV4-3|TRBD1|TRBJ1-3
CASSQGLTGGNTIYF
TGCGCCAGCAGCCAAGGACTGACAGGGGGAAACACCATATATTTT
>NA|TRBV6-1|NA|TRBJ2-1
CASSEFGGSSSYNEQFF
TGTGCCAGCAGTGAATTTGGAGGGTCAAGCTCCTACAATGAGCAGTTCTTC
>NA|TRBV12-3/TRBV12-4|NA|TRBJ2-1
CASRKEAVEIF
TGTGCCAGCAGAAAAGAGGCTGTCGAGATCTTC
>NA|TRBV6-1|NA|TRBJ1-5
CASGGGINQPQHF
TGTGCCAGCGGGGGAGGGATCAATCAGCCCCAGCATTTT
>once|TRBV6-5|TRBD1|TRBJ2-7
CASSYGTANYEQYF
TGTGCCAGCAGTTACGGGACAGCTAACTACGAGCAGTACTTC
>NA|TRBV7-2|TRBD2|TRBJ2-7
CASSPSGSGYEQYF
TGTGCCAGCAGCCCTAGCGGGAGTGGGTACGAGCAGTACTTC
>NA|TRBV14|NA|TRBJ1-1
CASSQDAGAHTEAFF
TGTGCCAGCAGCCAAGACGCAGGGGCCCACACTGAAGCTTTCTTT
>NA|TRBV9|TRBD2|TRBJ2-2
CASSQTSGGRTGELFF
TGTGCCAGCAGCCAGACTAGCGGGGGGCGGACCGGGGAGCTGTTTTTT
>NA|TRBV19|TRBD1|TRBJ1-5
CASSTQGARNQPQHF
TGTGCCAGTAGTACACAGGGGGCTCGCAATCAGCCCCAGCATTTT
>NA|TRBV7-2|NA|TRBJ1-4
CASSLENRVNEKLFF
TGTGCCAGCAGCTTAGAAAACAGAGTCAATGAAAAACTGTTTTTT
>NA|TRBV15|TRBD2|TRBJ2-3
CATSTVGTSYFSTDTQYF
TGTGCCACCAGCACAGTCGGGACTAGCTATTTTAGCACAGATACGCAGTATTTT
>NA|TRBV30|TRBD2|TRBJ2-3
CAWSSGRLAGIASTDTQYF
TGTGCCTGGAGTAGTGGTCGGCTAGCGGGAATCGCTAGCACAGATACGCAGTATTTT
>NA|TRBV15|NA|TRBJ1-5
CATSPTGNNQPQHF
TGTGCCACCAGCCCTACAGGGAACAATCAGCCCCAGCATTTT
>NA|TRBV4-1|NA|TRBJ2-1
CASSPDSISYNEQFF
TGCGCCAGCAGCCCGGACTCTATTTCCTACAATGAGCAGTTCTTC
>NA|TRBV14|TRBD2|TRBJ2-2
CASSHSGRYRNTGELFF
TGTGCCAGCAGCCATAGCGGGAGGTATAGGAACACCGGGGAGCTGTTTTTT
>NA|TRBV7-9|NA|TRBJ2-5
CASSLAWGVQETQYF
TGTGCCAGCAGCTTAGCGTGGGGCGTCCAAGAGACCCAGTACTTC
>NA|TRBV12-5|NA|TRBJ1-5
CASVPSGYSNQPQHF
TGTGCTAGTGTTCCCTCCGGGTATAGCAATCAGCCCCAGCATTTT
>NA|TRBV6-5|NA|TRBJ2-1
CASSGQYNEQFF
TGTGCCAGCAGCGGACAATACAATGAGCAGTTCTTC
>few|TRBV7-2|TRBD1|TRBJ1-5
CASSQTGDQPQHF
TGTGCCAGCAGCCAGACAGGGGACCAGCCCCAGCATTTT
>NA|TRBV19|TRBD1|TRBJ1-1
CASSINRGRVNTEAFF
TGTGCCAGTAGTATTAACAGGGGGCGGGTGAACACTGAAGCTTTCTTT
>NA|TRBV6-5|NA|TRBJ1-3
CATSDPRGMGDTIYF
TGTGCCACCTCCGACCCCCGCGGGATGGGGGACACCATATATTTT
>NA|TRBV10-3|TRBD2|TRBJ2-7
CAISDLLQGRVYEQYF
TGTGCCATCAGTGACCTGCTGCAAGGGAGGGTCTACGAGCAGTACTTC
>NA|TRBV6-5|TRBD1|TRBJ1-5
CASSTYRGDQPQHF
TGTGCCAGCAGTACCTACAGGGGCGATCAGCCCCAGCATTTT
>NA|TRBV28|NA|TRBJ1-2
CASSLTPRGGYTF
TGTGCCAGCAGTTTAACCCCCAGGGGAGGCTACACCTTC
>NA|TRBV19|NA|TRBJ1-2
CASRAVGGTGYGYTF
TGTGCCAGTAGGGCGGTGGGAGGGACTGGCTATGGCTACACCTTC